These 14 T cell receptor beta chains were sequenced from one sample in a study of blood T cell repertoires in COVID-19. Clones were read by immunoSEQ multiplex PCR, and TCRdb kept only the in-frame ones, dropping some. Here the sample spans just under 75,000 clones, 75% to 90% being singletons. Sequencing was done on a sample of peripheral blood. The receptors were gathered from a man aged 80 or over with active or convalescent COVID-19.

The V and J genes are TRBV5-1 and TRBJ1-3, with no clear D. The CDR3 has 15 amino acids. Germline V lookup: CDR1 SGHRS, CDR2 YFSETQ. Trimming removed 0 bases from V and 5 bases from J, with 12 bases in between. The CDR3 DNA is TGCGCCAGCAGCTTGGCCTCGGGGAGCCGAAACACCATATATTTT. It codes for CASSLASGSRNTIYF. The whole variable domain, filled in from reference TRBV5-1 and TRBJ1-3, reads KAGVTQTPRYLIKTRGQQVTLSCSPISGHRSVSWYQQTPGQGLQFLFEYFSETQRNKGNFPGRFSGRQFSNSRSEMNVSTLELGDSALYLCASSLASGSRNTIYFGEGSWLTVV.

J is TRBJ2-3 and V is TRBV4-3; TRBD2 matches 13 bases. Germline CDR1 reads LGHNA; CDR2 reads YSLEER. J lost 4 bases, V lost 4 bases, and 5 bases had no gene match. This CDR3 spans 16 amino acids. The CDR3 loop is CASSPGLAGVADTQYF. CDR3 coding DNA: TGCGCCAGCAGCCCCGGACTAGCGGGAGTGGCAGATACGCAGTATTTT.

V gene TRBV5-6 combines with J gene TRBJ1-6; the D is unclear. V was cut by 5 bases and J by 6 bases, with 15 bases left in between. Germline V lookup: CDR1 SGHDT, CDR2 YYEEEE. The CDR3 has 15 amino acids. CDR3 residues: CASRRRRGSNSPLHF. Here the CDR3 DNA reads TGTGCCAGCAGGCGCAGACGAGGTAGTAATTCACCCCTCCACTTT.

Note on this clone: The junction departs from germline at one end; a sequencing error may be responsible. The chain joins TRBV7-7 to TRBJ2-2; TRBD1 might be the D (5 bases). This CDR3 comprises 15 residues. Germline V gene lookup returns CDR1 SSHAT and CDR2 FNYEAQ (reference sequence). CDR3 loop: CASSLSGFATGELFF. CDR3 coding DNA: TGTGCTAGCAGCTTATCAGGGTTCGCTACCGGGGAGCTGTTTTTT.

In this sample, this clone turned up once. The V and J genes are TRBV28 and TRBJ2-1; possible D gene TRBD2, 5 bases. The ends were cut back, 6 bases at V and 4 bases at J, with 10 bases in the middle. CDR3 size: 13 residues. Germline V gives CDR1 MDHEN, CDR2 SYDVKM. The CDR3 is CASRPGGYNEQFF. The CDR3 DNA reads TGTGCCAGCAGGCCCGGCGGGTACAATGAGCAGTTCTTC.

This clone was observed once. The V call is TRBV30, the J call TRBJ2-1, with D possibly matching TRBD1 (6 bases). CDR3 length equals 14 residues. V was cut by 0 bases and J by 7 bases, with 13 bases left in between. Germline assignment: CDR1 GTSNPN and CDR2 SVGIG (reference sequence). CDR3 amino acids: CAWSVTGGGNEQFF. The CDR3 DNA sequence: TGTGCCTGGAGTGTAACTGGGGGCGGGAATGAGCAGTTCTTC.

The V gene is TRBV15, the J gene TRBJ2-7, with D possibly matching TRBD1 (5 bases). The V gene lost 3 bases and the J gene lost 5 bases, with 17 bases spanning the gap. There are 15 residues in the CDR3. CDR1 is LNHNV and CDR2 is YYDKDF in the germline V gene (reference sequence). CDR3: CATSSYRTRVDEQYF. CDR3 sequence (DNA): TGTGCCACCAGCAGTTACAGGACCCGAGTCGACGAGCAGTACTTC.

This clone was counted between two and nine times. The chain has TRBV21-1 and TRBJ2-1; the D call TRBD2 from the table was never checked on the DNA. TRBV21-1 corresponds to a pseudogene. The length of the CDR3 is 16 residues. The CDR3 spells CASSKRAGVGPDEQFF. As DNA, the CDR3 is TGTGCCAGCAGCAAACGAGCGGGGGTGGGACCCGATGAGCAGTTCTTC.

V gene TRBV19 combines with J gene TRBJ1-5, with D maybe TRBD1 (5 bases). This CDR3 has 16 residues. Germline CDR1 and CDR2: LNHDA and SQIVND (reference sequence). The V end was cut by 4 bases, the J end by 3 bases, with 16 bases between. CDR3 DNA: TGTGCCAGTAGTAGCGAACCAGGGCGGGACAATCAGCCCCAGCATTTT. This codes for CASSSEPGRDNQPQHF. Drawing the rest from reference TRBV19 and TRBJ1-5, the complete variable domain is DGGITQSPKYLFRKEGQNVTLSCEQNLNHDAMYWYRQDPGQGLRLIYYSQIVNDFQKGDIAEGYSVSREKKESFPLTVTSAQKNPTAFYLCASSSEPGRDNQPQHFGDGTRLSIL.

The J gene is TRBJ2-1, the V gene TRBV2; 15 bases are a match to TRBD2. J was trimmed by 9 bases and V by 6 bases; bases with no gene match: 15. Germline CDR1 and CDR2: SNHLY and FYNNEI. The CDR3 contains 18 residues. CDR3 sequence: CASRNGGLAGGRRGEQFF. The CDR3 region has the DNA TGTGCCAGCAGGAACGGGGGACTAGCGGGGGGCCGCCGGGGTGAGCAGTTCTTC.

V usage is TRBV4-1 and J usage is TRBJ2-5, with 13 bases lining up with TRBD2. Germline V CDR1 and CDR2: MGHRA, YSYEKL. The trim removed 4 bases at V and 0 bases at J, leaving 2 bases unmatched. This CDR3 is 16 amino acids long. In nucleotides, the CDR3 is TGCGCCAGCAGCCTCACTAGCGGGGGGGACCAAGAGACCCAGTACTTC. Translation gives CASSLTSGGDQETQYF.

This sequence joins TRBV28 and TRBJ2-3, with 13 bases fitting TRBD2. This CDR3 has 16 amino acids. Trimming cost V 7 bases and J 1 base; bases outside gene matches: 5. CDR1 is MDHEN, CDR2 SYDVKM, per germline. The CDR3 spells CASKLAGGPGTDTQYF. In DNA form, the CDR3 reads TGTGCCAGCAAACTAGCGGGAGGGCCTGGCACAGATACGCAGTATTTT.

This rearrangement joins TRBV12-3 or TRBV12-4 to TRBJ2-2; 7 bases map to TRBD1. The V and J ends lost 5 bases and 6 bases, in that order; junction bases with no gene match: 3. The CDR3 consists of 13 residues. The CDR3 loop reads CASSHQGAGELFF. The CDR3 nucleotides are TGTGCCAGCAGTCACCAGGGGGCCGGGGAGCTGTTTTTT.

The V call is TRBV27, the J call TRBJ2-7, with TRBD2 matching over 9 bases. The CDR3 covers 16 residues. Per germline, CDR1 MNHEY and CDR2 SMNVEV (reference sequence). V dropped 5 bases and J dropped 2; count of bases not matched to a gene: 10. The CDR3 DNA reads as TGTGCCAGCAGTCCAGCGGGAGGTCCCGGACCCTACGAGCAGTACTTC. It is translated as CASSPAGGPGPYEQYF.